Presented here are 18 T cell receptor beta chains from one specimen sequenced in a study of blood T cell repertoires in COVID-19. Only in-frame clones appear in the TCRdb table, and some are missing; sequencing was by immunoSEQ multiplex PCR. The table lists roughly 430,000 clones, about 88% of them singletons. Sequencing was performed on PBMCs or T cells enriched from blood (not recorded which). The receptor source for this set is a woman under 30 who had been exposed to COVID-19.

CDR3 protein: CASSGDGLAGALDTDTQYF. The CDR3 DNA follows: TGTGCCAGTAGTGGCGACGGACTAGCGGGAGCCCTTGACACAGATACGCAGTATTTT. The rearrangement uses TRBV19 and TRBJ2-3; 13 bases map to TRBD2. V dropped 5 bases and J dropped 2; count of bases not matched to a gene: 13. The CDR3 runs to 19 residues. Germline V CDR1 and CDR2: LNHDA, SQIVND (reference sequence).

The CDR3 spells CSVETGANYGYTF. Here the CDR3 DNA reads TGCAGCGTAGAGACAGGGGCTAACTATGGCTACACCTTC. V is TRBV29-1 and J is TRBJ1-2; the match to TRBD1 covers 8 bases. The CDR3 is made up of 13 amino acids. With 6 bases clipped from V and 0 bases from J, the junction kept 3 bases outside the gene matches. Germline values: CDR1 SQVTM, CDR2 ANQGSEA.

This rearrangement joins TRBV18 to TRBJ2-2; 10 bases fit TRBD2. The ends lost 3 bases at V and 5 bases at J; junction bases unmatched: 6. This CDR3 has 16 amino acids. In germline, CDR1 is KGHSH, CDR2 LQKENI. The CDR3 region is CASSPLAGEPTGELFF. The CDR3 nucleotides read TGTGCCAGCTCACCCCTAGCGGGGGAGCCAACCGGGGAGCTGTTTTTT. Full variable domain (outside the CDR3, taken from reference TRBV18 and TRBJ2-2): NAGVMQNPRHLVRRRGQEARLRCSPMKGHSHVYWYRQLPEEGLKFMVYLQKENIIDESGMPKERFSAEFPKEGPSILRIQQVVRGDSAAYFCASSPLAGEPTGELFFGEGSRLTVL.

The chain joins TRBV5-6 to TRBJ1-6; D remains unclear. The CDR3 length is 14 residues. V gave up 4 bases and J gave up 6 bases, with 11 bases separating them. CDR1 is SGHDT, CDR2 YYEEEE, per germline. CDR3 bases: TGTGCCAGCAGCCCCGAGGGTAGTAATTCACCCCTCCACTTT. As protein: CASSPEGSNSPLHF.

The V call is TRBV4-3, the J call TRBJ1-1, with D maybe TRBD1 (6 bases). Germline assignment: CDR1 LGHNA and CDR2 YSLEER. Trimming took 4 bases from V and 4 from J, leaving 16 bases between them. This CDR3 is built from 15 residues. The CDR3 here is CASSPLQGFGTEAFF. The CDR3, as DNA: TGCGCCAGCAGCCCACTTCAGGGGTTCGGCACTGAAGCTTTCTTT.

The chain carries TRBV9 and TRBJ2-5; 8 bases agree with TRBD2. The CDR3 contains 15 residues. Per the germline V gene, CDR1 is SGDLS and CDR2 is YYNGEE. Germline trimming cut 4 bases from V and 5 bases from J; bases unmatched to any gene: 10. CDR3 sequence reads: CASSTMGLVGETQYF. CDR3 nucleotide sequence: TGTGCCAGCAGCACAATGGGACTAGTTGGGGAGACCCAGTACTTC.

V and J are TRBV11-2 and TRBJ2-7; 13 bases are shared with TRBD2. CDR3 length: 15 amino acids. Per germline, CDR1 SGHAT and CDR2 FQNNGV. V was pared by 6 bases and J by 3 bases, with 5 bases of the junction left unmatched. The CDR3 DNA is TGTGCCAGCAGATGGGGACTAGCGGGGAGCTACGAGCAGTACTTC. Translation: CASRWGLAGSYEQYF.

J is TRBJ2-7 and V is TRBV21-1; the table names TRBD2, a call not compared with the DNA. TRBV21-1 has pseudogene status. This CDR3 is built from 19 residues. The CDR3 protein is CASRRRKPSGLANLYEQYF. CDR3 DNA: TGTGCCAGCAGAAGAAGAAAGCCGTCGGGACTAGCGAACCTCTACGAGCAGTACTTC.

The CDR3 sequence is CASSLSTSGSSYEQYF. CDR3 nucleotides: TGTGCCAGCAGCCTCTCCACCAGCGGGAGCTCCTACGAGCAGTACTTC. The genes are TRBV13 and TRBJ2-7; TRBD2 matches 8 bases. The CDR3 is 16 residues long. The germline gives CDR1 PRHDT, CDR2 FYEKMQ (reference sequence). Germline trimming cut 5 bases from V and 0 bases from J; bases unmatched to any gene: 9.

The chain carries TRBV6-5 and TRBJ1-4, with 8 positions matching TRBD1. In germline, CDR1 is MNHEY, CDR2 SVGAGI. The CDR3 extends over 16 amino acids. V shed 0 bases, J shed 8 bases, and the junction held 8 bases outside the gene matches. The CDR3 region has the DNA TGTGCCAGCAGTTACTCGCCGGACAGGGAGGGGGAAAAACTGTTTTTT. It codes for CASSYSPDREGEKLFF.

V gene TRBV23-1 combines with J gene TRBJ2-7; D ambiguous. Being an ORF, TRBV23-1 has a function that is uncertain. This CDR3 has 15 residues. Trimming took 3 bases from V and 5 from J, leaving 17 bases between them. CDR3 amino acids: CASSHTTEHLNEQYF. The DNA for the CDR3 is TGCGCCAGCAGTCACACGACGGAGCACCTCAACGAGCAGTACTTC.

V usage is TRBV30 and J usage is TRBJ2-7; 7 bases fit TRBD1. The CDR3 is 14 residues long. J lost 4 bases, V lost 2 bases, and 8 bases had no gene match. The germline CDR1 and CDR2 sequences are GTSNPN and SVGIG (reference sequence). The CDR3 coding sequence is TGTGCCTGGAGTCCAGTATCACAGGGGTACGAGCAGTACTTC. This sequence encodes CAWSPVSQGYEQYF.

The count of this clone is one. The CDR3 bases are TGTGCCAGCAGTTCTATAGATAACACAGGTGCCTACGAGCAGTACTTC. Amino acids: CASSSIDNTGAYEQYF. This chain connects TRBV6-2 or TRBV6-3 to TRBJ2-7, with D perhaps matching TRBD1 (5 bases). The CDR3 runs 16 residues. V was cut by 4 bases and J by 2 bases, with 18 bases left in between. Germline V gene sequence: CDR1 MNHEY, CDR2 SVGEGT.

This rearrangement joins TRBV11-2 to TRBJ2-3; TRBD2 agrees at 14 bases. CDR3 size: 19 residues. V was pared by 5 bases and J by 4 bases, with 14 bases of the junction left unmatched. Germline-derived CDR1 and CDR2 are SGHAT and FQNNGV. The CDR3 DNA reads TGTGCCAGCAGCGCCCCGGGACTAGCGGGGGCCGGGCCCCCAGATACGCAGTATTTT. Translation gives CASSAPGLAGAGPPDTQYF.

This chain joins TRBV20-1 and TRBJ2-7, with 7 bases fitting TRBD2. V was pared by 3 bases and J by 0 bases, with 17 bases of the junction left unmatched. Germline V gene lookup returns CDR1 DFQATT and CDR2 SNEGSKA (reference sequence). The length of the CDR3 is 18 residues. The CDR3 region is CSASPDIFRLAISYEQYF. The CDR3, as DNA: TGCAGTGCTAGTCCGGATATCTTTCGACTAGCCATCTCCTACGAGCAGTACTTC.

The chain employs TRBV27 and TRBJ2-3, with 9 bases matching TRBD2. Trimming at V came to 8 bases and at J to 6 bases, leaving 6 bases not matched to a gene. This CDR3 contains 13 residues. From germline, CDR1 is MNHEY and CDR2 SMNVEV (reference sequence). The CDR3 nucleotides are TGTGCCAGCTATAGCGGGAGACGTGATACGCAGTATTTT. Amino acids: CASYSGRRDTQYF.

The chain uses TRBV15 and TRBJ1-5, with TRBD1 identical over 9 bases. In germline, CDR1 is LNHNV, CDR2 YYDKDF (reference sequence). The CDR3 contains 20 residues. V was pared by 1 base and J by 0 bases, with 13 bases of the junction left unmatched. The CDR3, as DNA: TGTGCCACCAGCAGAGGCTTCGGGACAGGGTCCCTCTCTAGCAATCAGCCCCAGCATTTT. Translation: CATSRGFGTGSLSSNQPQHF.

This chain connects TRBV19 to TRBJ1-4, with 8 bases lining up with TRBD1. The CDR3 totals 15 residues. The germline V gene has CDR1 LNHDA and CDR2 SQIVND (reference sequence). Losses at the gene ends were 4 bases for V and 5 bases for J; bases not matched to a gene: 6. CDR3 loop: CASSSRDRINEKLFF. For the CDR3, the DNA is TGTGCCAGTAGTAGCCGGGACAGGATCAATGAAAAACTGTTTTTT.